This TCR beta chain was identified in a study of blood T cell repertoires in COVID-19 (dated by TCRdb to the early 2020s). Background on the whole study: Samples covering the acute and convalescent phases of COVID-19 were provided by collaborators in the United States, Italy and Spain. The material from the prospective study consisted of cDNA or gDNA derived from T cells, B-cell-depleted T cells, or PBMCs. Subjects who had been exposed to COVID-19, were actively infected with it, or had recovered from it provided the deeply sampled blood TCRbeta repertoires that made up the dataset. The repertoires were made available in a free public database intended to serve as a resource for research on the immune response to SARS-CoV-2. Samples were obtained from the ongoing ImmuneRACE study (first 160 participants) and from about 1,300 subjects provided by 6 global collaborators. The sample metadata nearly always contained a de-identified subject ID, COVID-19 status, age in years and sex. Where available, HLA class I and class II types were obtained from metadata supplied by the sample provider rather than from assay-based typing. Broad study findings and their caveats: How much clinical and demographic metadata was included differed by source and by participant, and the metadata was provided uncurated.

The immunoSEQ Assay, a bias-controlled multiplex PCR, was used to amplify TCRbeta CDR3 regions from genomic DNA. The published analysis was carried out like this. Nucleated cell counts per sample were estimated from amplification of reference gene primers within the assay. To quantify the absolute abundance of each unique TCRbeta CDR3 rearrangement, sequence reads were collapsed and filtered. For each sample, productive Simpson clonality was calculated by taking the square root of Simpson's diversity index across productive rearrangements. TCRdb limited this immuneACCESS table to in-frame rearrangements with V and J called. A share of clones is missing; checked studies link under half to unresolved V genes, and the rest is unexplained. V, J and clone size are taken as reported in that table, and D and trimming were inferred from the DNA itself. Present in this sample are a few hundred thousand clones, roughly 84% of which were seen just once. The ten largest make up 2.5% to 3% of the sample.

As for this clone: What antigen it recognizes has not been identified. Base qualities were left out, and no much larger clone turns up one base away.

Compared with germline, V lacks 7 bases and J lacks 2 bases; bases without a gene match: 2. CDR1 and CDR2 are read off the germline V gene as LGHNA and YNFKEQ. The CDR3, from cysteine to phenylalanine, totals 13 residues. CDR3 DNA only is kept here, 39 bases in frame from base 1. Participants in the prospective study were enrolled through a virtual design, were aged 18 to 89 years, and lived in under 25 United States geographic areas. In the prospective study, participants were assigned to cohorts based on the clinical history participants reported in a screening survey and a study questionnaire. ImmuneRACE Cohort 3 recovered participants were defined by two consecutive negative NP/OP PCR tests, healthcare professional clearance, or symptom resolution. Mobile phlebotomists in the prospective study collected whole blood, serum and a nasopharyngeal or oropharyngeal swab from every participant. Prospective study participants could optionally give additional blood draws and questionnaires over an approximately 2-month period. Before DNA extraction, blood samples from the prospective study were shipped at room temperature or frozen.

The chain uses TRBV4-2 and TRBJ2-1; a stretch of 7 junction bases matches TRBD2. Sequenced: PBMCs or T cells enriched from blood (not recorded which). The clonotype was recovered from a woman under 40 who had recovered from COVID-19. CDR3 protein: CASTSGTYNEQFF. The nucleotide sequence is TGTGCCAGCACGAGCGGGACCTACAATGAGCAGTTCTTC.